This TCR beta chain appears in the sequencing data of a study of T cell responses to AZD1222 COVID-19 vaccine. Libraries were prepared by immunoSEQ multiplex PCR; TCRdb keeps only in-frame clonotypes and omits some of them. The table lists about 150,000 clones, roughly nine tenths of them singletons. Per the germline V gene, CDR1 is SGHRS and CDR2 is YFSETQ. V was shortened by 1 base and J by 1 base, with 8 bases between the two germline ends. The CDR3 consists of 15 residues. This receptor was obtained from an adult in good health. The genes are TRBV5-1 and TRBJ1-4, with D unclear. The sample here was peripheral blood, taken on day 0 of AZD1222 vaccination. CDR3 sequence reads: CASSLHSQTNEKLFF. The DNA of the CDR3 is TGCGCCAGCAGCTTGCACAGCCAAACTAATGAAAAACTGTTTTTT. Using reference TRBV5-1 and TRBJ1-4 for the parts outside the CDR3, the full variable domain is KAGVTQTPRYLIKTRGQQVTLSCSPISGHRSVSWYQQTPGQGLQFLFEYFSETQRNKGNFPGRFSGRQFSNSRSEMNVSTLELGDSALYLCASSLHSQTNEKLFFGSGTQLSVL.